This T cell receptor (beta chain) appears in the sequencing data of a study of cytomegalovirus exposure and HLA in healthy donors. General study findings and limits: The finding came from a later analysis; first-cohort TCR clusters tended to co-occur in the 110 or so validation repertoires. For cytomegalovirus status, the classifier reportedly gave diagnoses with high specificity and sensitivity. Overall, approximately 150 TCR beta chains were annotated as cytomegalovirus-associated.

The V gene's germline CDR1 is LNHDA and CDR2 SQIVND (reference sequence). The CDR3 extends over 16 amino acids. V was clipped by 4 bases and J by 4 bases; unmatched bases: 13. Comment on this clone: Its antigen is as yet unknown.

Donors were drawn from the approximately 120-subject validation cohort, separate from the roughly 610-subject first cohort. The table came from immunoSEQ multiplex PCR; TCRdb's copy has only in-frame clones and leaves some out. The sample records about 160,000 clones, about 90% being singletons. The chain combines TRBV19 with TRBJ2-7; 7 bases are a match to TRBD1. The material sequenced was PBMCs. This TCR came from a woman aged 18-30 years in good health and CMV-seropositive. This CDR3 is CASSTGTAEPSYEQYF. The CDR3 nucleotides are TGTGCCAGTAGTACCGGGACAGCCGAGCCCAGTTACGAGCAGTACTTC.